This T cell receptor (beta chain) was captured by sequencing in a study of T-cell reconstitution after alpha-beta-depleted transplantation in children. Preparation of the TCRbeta library involved a method that used unique molecular identifiers. TCRdb reprocessed the PCR reads with MiXCR, giving one entry per CDR3 protein. This sample has 700,000 to 850,000 distinct CDR3 sequences, with around 15% found just once. The study's findings and limits: T-cell numbers and diversity, one year after transplant, stemmed largely from T cells that were newly produced. Day-60 TCRbeta diversity that was high in some patients was derived from surviving recipient T cells and thymic progenitors. Approximately two months post-transplant, alpha-beta T cells reportedly originated from several hundred expanded graft clones.

The CDR3 contains 15 residues. The V end was cut by 7 bases, the J end by 4 bases, with 20 bases between. The germline CDR1 and CDR2 sequences are MNHNS and SASEGT. This clonotype was observed a handful of times. Its antigen remains unknown. This sequence joins TRBV6-1 and TRBJ2-7; possible D gene TRBD1, 6 bases. The sequences come from PBMCs, mostly from graft donor cells, collected 360 days after TCRalphabeta/CD19-depleted stem cell transplant. The sequence came from a male patient younger than 18 who had a stem cell transplant for acute lymphoblastic leukemia, so the T cells may come from the graft donor. In DNA, the CDR3 is TGTGCCAGCAAGGCGGGTTGGGACATCCGATACGAGCAGTACTTC. Translation: CASKAGWDIRYEQYF.